The sequence of this T cell receptor beta chain was determined in a study of T cell responses to AZD1222 COVID-19 vaccine. Turning to the study itself: It was second doses at about 4 or about 12 weeks that were pooled.

Germline CDR1 LGHDT, CDR2 YNNKEL (reference sequence). V dropped 2 bases and J dropped 7; count of bases not matched to a gene: 18. The length of the CDR3 is 19 residues. A note on this clone: What it recognizes is unknown.

Assay used: immunoSEQ multiplex PCR; TCRdb lists only in-frame clones, some missing. This sample carries fewer than 300,000 clones, 80% to 95% of them seen once, and the ten largest clones take 0.5% to 0.7%. Study-wide points: Regions 160-218 and 743-854 held dominance among vaccine-associated CD4 TCRs, which spanned spike. Unmutated regions of variants are reportedly targeted by nearly half of spike-specific TCRs. Most donors were white British and more were female, and clonal diversity was possibly underestimated.

The V call is TRBV3-1 (or the pseudogene TRBV3-2), the J call TRBJ2-7; TRBD2 agrees at 12 bases. The receptor comes from an adult in good health. The sequences come from peripheral blood, collected on day 0 of AZD1222 vaccination. The CDR3 loop reads CASSQTGLAGGKNLLEQYF. Written as DNA, the CDR3 is TGTGCCAGCAGCCAAACGGGACTAGCGGGTGGCAAAAATCTGTTAGAGCAGTACTTC.